These 20 T cell receptor beta chains originate from one sample sequenced in a study of T cell responses to AZD1222 COVID-19 vaccine. Sequencing used immunoSEQ multiplex PCR; TCRdb keeps in-frame clones, though not all of them. The table has about 150,000 clones, about 93% seen once. Sample: peripheral blood, taken on day 0 of AZD1222 vaccination. Source of these receptors: an adult in good health.

This chain joins TRBV7-3 and TRBJ1-2, with 12 bases identical to TRBD1. The CDR3 runs to 16 residues. With 2 bases clipped from V and 6 bases from J, the junction kept 7 bases outside the gene matches. The V gene's germline CDR1 is SGHTA and CDR2 FQGTGA. Here the CDR3 reads CASSLGTGGDFDGYTF. In DNA, the CDR3 is TGTGCCAGCAGCTTAGGGACAGGGGGCGATTTCGATGGCTACACCTTC.

CDR3 sequence: CASSNGQGVEAFF. DNA of the CDR3: TGTGCCAGCAGCAACGGACAGGGGGTAGAAGCTTTCTTT. The chain joins TRBV13 to TRBJ1-1, with 10 bases aligning to TRBD1. Germline assignment: CDR1 PRHDT and CDR2 FYEKMQ (reference sequence). This CDR3 has 13 residues. Trimming took 5 bases from V and 8 from J; bases not matched to a gene: 5.

The rearrangement joins TRBV6-2 or TRBV6-3 to TRBJ1-1, with D hard to call. The CDR3 is 13 amino acids. V was clipped by 2 bases and J by 2 bases, with 6 bases between them. The V gene's germline CDR1 is MNHEY and CDR2 SVGEGT. CDR3 residues: CASSYGGNTEAFF. In DNA form, the CDR3 reads TGTGCCAGCAGTTACGGTGGAAACACTGAAGCTTTCTTT.

The V gene is TRBV12-2, the J gene TRBJ1-2; the D call of TRBD1 is as the table states it, not checked on the DNA. TRBV12-2 is a recognized pseudogene. The CDR3 spans 18 residues. The CDR3, as DNA: TGTGCAAGTCGTTCTTTAATGGACAGGGCGATCCCTGGCTATGGCTACACCTTC. It codes for CASRSLMDRAIPGYGYTF.

The rearrangement uses TRBV3-1 (or the pseudogene TRBV3-2) and TRBJ1-6; possible D gene TRBD1, 6 bases. CDR3 size: 14 residues. The V end was cut by 5 bases, the J end by 4 bases, with 9 bases between. Germline V gene data show CDR1 as LGHDT and CDR2 as YNNKEL (reference sequence). The chain's CDR3 is CASSYRDYNSPLHF. The CDR3 DNA follows: TGTGCCAGCAGCTACAGGGATTATAATTCACCCCTCCACTTT.

This rearrangement joins TRBV13 to TRBJ1-1; D unclear. The CDR3 loop spans 15 amino acids. The germline V and J ends were trimmed by 0 bases and 1 base, with 9 bases remaining between them. Germline CDR1 is PRHDT and CDR2 is FYEKMQ (reference sequence). The chain's CDR3 is CASSLGGPTNTEAFF. The CDR3, as DNA: TGTGCCAGCAGCTTAGGAGGACCGACGAACACTGAAGCTTTCTTT.

J is TRBJ1-4 and V is TRBV4-2; TRBD1 matches 9 bases. The germline V gene has CDR1 LGHNA and CDR2 YNFKEQ. This CDR3 has 15 residues. The J segment lost 7 bases and the V segment lost 4 bases, leaving 7 bases of the junction unmatched. CDR3 nucleotides: TGTGCCAGCAGCCGCCACGTGGACAGGGGTGAAAAACTGTTTTTT. This codes for CASSRHVDRGEKLFF.

The genes are TRBV6-5 and TRBJ2-7; 7 bases align to TRBD2. V trimming: 8 bases; J trimming: 2 bases; junction bases outside the gene matches: 6. The CDR3 runs 13 residues. Germline lookup yields CDR1 MNHEY and CDR2 SVGAGI. CDR3 region: CASVGRFAYEQYF. The CDR3 coding sequence is TGTGCCAGCGTCGGGAGGTTCGCCTACGAGCAGTACTTC.

In its sample, this clone was seen once. V and J are TRBV27 and TRBJ1-5; weak D call: TRBD1 (6 bases). This CDR3 has 17 residues. Trimming took 5 bases from V and 0 from J, leaving 17 bases between them. Germline V gives CDR1 MNHEY, CDR2 SMNVEV (reference sequence). CDR3 residues: CASSPQTGPHSNQPQHF. In nucleotides, the CDR3 is TGTGCCAGCAGTCCCCAGACAGGCCCCCATAGCAATCAGCCCCAGCATTTT.

The chain employs TRBV14 and TRBJ1-3; D not resolved. The CDR3 covers 14 residues. Germline CDR1 SGHDN, CDR2 FVKESK. Trimming removed 0 bases from V and 4 bases from J, with 7 bases in between. The DNA of the CDR3 is TGTGCCAGCAGCCAAGATTGGCAGGGAAACACCATATATTTT. It is translated as CASSQDWQGNTIYF.

V is TRBV18 and J is TRBJ1-2; TRBD1 matches at 8 bases. The germline V gene encodes CDR1 KGHSH and CDR2 LQKENI. The CDR3 consists of 18 residues. J gave up 1 base and V 1 base, and 11 bases lay outside the gene matches. The chain's CDR3 is CASSPLSPQGVDNYGYTF. The DNA of the CDR3 is TGTGCCAGCTCACCACTTTCCCCACAGGGGGTGGATAACTATGGCTACACCTTC.

V gene TRBV7-9 combines with J gene TRBJ1-4; tentative D call: TRBD1 (6 bases). The CDR3 sequence is 16 residues long. V dropped 2 bases and J dropped 5 bases, with 15 bases sitting between them. Germline V CDR1 and CDR2: SEHNR, FQNEAQ (reference sequence). The CDR3 protein is CASSLIQGLPNEKLFF. In DNA, the CDR3 is TGTGCCAGCAGCTTAATACAGGGACTGCCAAATGAAAAACTGTTTTTT. Combining the CDR3 with reference TRBV7-9 and TRBJ1-4 gives the whole variable domain DTGVSQNPRHKITKRGQNVTFRCDPISEHNRLYWYRQTLGQGPEFLTYFQNEAQLEKSRLLSDRFSAERPKGSFSTLEIQRTEQGDSAMYLCASSLIQGLPNEKLFFGSGTQLSVL.

J is TRBJ1-4 and V is TRBV30; D gene uncertain. Germline V gene lookup returns CDR1 GTSNPN and CDR2 SVGIG (reference sequence). With 3 bases removed from V and 7 bases from J, the gap between germline ends came to 15 bases. The CDR3 is made up of 14 amino acids. In nucleotides, the CDR3 is TGTGCCTGGAGCTTACTCGAGACGACTGAAAAACTGTTTTTT. Its protein product is CAWSLLETTEKLFF.

The genes are TRBV11-2 and TRBJ1-2; the match to TRBD1 covers 11 bases. The CDR3 has 16 residues. Germline CDR1 SGHAT, CDR2 FQNNGV. V gave up 0 bases and J gave up 7 bases; unmatched junction bases: 7. The CDR3, as DNA: TGTGCCAGCAGCTTAGAACAAAGGACAGGGGGCGGTGGCTACACCTTC. It encodes CASSLEQRTGGGGYTF. Filled out from reference TRBV11-2 and TRBJ1-2, the complete variable domain reads EAGVAQSPRYKIIEKRQSVAFWCNPISGHATLYWYQQILGQGPKLLIQFQNNGVVDDSQLPKDRFSAERLKGVDSTLKIQPAKLEDSAVYLCASSLEQRTGGGGYTFGSGTRLTVV.

This rearrangement joins TRBV19 to TRBJ2-1, with D tentatively TRBD1 (5 bases). Germline V gives CDR1 LNHDA, CDR2 SQIVND (reference sequence). V shed 5 bases and J shed 4 bases, with 12 bases lying between them. CDR3 length: 14 residues. CDR3 nucleotide sequence: TGTGCCAGTAGTTGGGGCGGAAAGTACAATGAGCAGTTCTTC. It specifies CASSWGGKYNEQFF.

The gene calls are TRBV7-2 and TRBJ2-2; perhaps D is TRBD1 or TRBD2 (5 bases each). The germline V gene has CDR1 SGHTA and CDR2 FQGNSA. The V and J ends lost 3 bases and 2 bases respectively, with 19 bases between them. This CDR3 comprises 18 residues. CDR3 sequence reads: CASSFPRARADNTGELFF. The CDR3 region has the DNA TGTGCCAGCAGCTTTCCCAGGGCCCGAGCGGATAACACCGGGGAGCTGTTTTTT.

Note on this clone: Distinct nucleotide sequences in the sample also encode this CDR3. The genes are TRBV5-4 and TRBJ2-7; 7 bases agree with TRBD1. Trimming took 4 bases from V and 1 from J; bases not matched to a gene: 5. Germline CDR1 SGHNT, CDR2 YYREEE (reference sequence). The CDR3 runs 14 residues. CDR3 in DNA: TGTGCCAGCAGCCCAGACAGGGCTTCCTACGAGCAGTACTTC. Translation gives CASSPDRASYEQYF.

The chain combines TRBV10-3 with TRBJ1-2; perhaps TRBD1 as D (5 bases). Germline CDR1 ENHRY, CDR2 SYGVKD. V lost 0 bases, J lost 5 bases, and 10 bases lay in between. This CDR3 region has 14 residues. The DNA of the CDR3 is TGTGCCATCAGTGAGTCGGGGGATACTTATGGCTACACCTTC. Protein product: CAISESGDTYGYTF.

The chain uses TRBV9 and TRBJ1-1, with D unresolved. The CDR3 spans 14 residues. V lost 0 bases and J lost 3, with 9 bases in between. Germline V gene lookup returns CDR1 SGDLS and CDR2 YYNGEE. CDR3 region: CASSVGSSDTEAFF. CDR3 bases: TGTGCCAGCAGCGTAGGGAGTTCGGACACTGAAGCTTTCTTT.

The genes are TRBV18 and TRBJ1-2; 7 bases fit TRBD1. The V and J ends lost 3 bases and 4 bases, in that order; junction bases with no gene match: 8. CDR3 length: 15 residues. Germline V CDR1 and CDR2: KGHSH, LQKENI. CDR3 bases: TGTGCCAGCTCACCTACCCAGGGGGTTGGCTATGGCTACACCTTC. Its protein is CASSPTQGVGYGYTF.